Described below is a single TCR beta chain sequence and its context. Authors' methods: Quantification of nucleated cells was approximated via reference gene primer amplification. Profiled with immunoSEQ multiplex PCR; TCRdb holds only in-frame clones, not every one. V and J calls and clone size follow that table, whereas D and trimming were derived from the DNA. Found here are 200,000 to 250,000 clones, approximately 87% of them singletons; the top ten hold about 2.2%. The data are from a study of blood T cell repertoires in COVID-19. In the study overall: COVID-19 samples from acute and convalescent phases originated in the United States, Italy and Spain. PBMCs, B-cell-depleted T cells, or T cells provided the cDNA or gDNA that made up the material.

Germline CDR1 reads SGHDN; CDR2 reads FVKESK. Trimming pared 4 bases from V and 3 bases from J, leaving 9 bases between. The CDR3 runs 13 residues. The clonotype was recovered from a woman aged 45-60 years with acute or convalescent COVID-19. The material sequenced was peripheral blood. V gene TRBV14 combines with J gene TRBJ1-1; D is unclear. The CDR3 DNA sequence: TGTGCCAGCAGCCGGGCCCTGCACACTGAAGCTTTCTTT. Protein product: CASSRALHTEAFF.